These 2 T cell receptor beta chains originate from one sample sequenced in a study of cytomegalovirus exposure and HLA in healthy donors. Vbeta (60) and Jbeta (13) primers were used in the PCR. TCRdb keeps only in-frame clones here, not all; method: immunoSEQ multiplex PCR. Of about 140,000 clones in the sample, 73% were seen once. Sequencing was performed on PBMCs. Source of these receptors: a middle-aged woman in good health and CMV-seronegative.

As to this clone: In the same sample, other DNA sequences code for this CDR3. The chain links TRBV9 to TRBJ1-4; D gene unclear. This CDR3 is 14 amino acids long. V was clipped by 0 bases and J by 7 bases, with 10 bases between them. Germline CDR1 reads SGDLS; CDR2 reads YYNGEE. The CDR3 here is CASSVGGVGEKLFF. In nucleotides, the CDR3 is TGTGCCAGCAGCGTAGGGGGAGTCGGTGAAAAACTGTTTTTT. The variable domain in full, completed from reference TRBV9 and TRBJ1-4, reads DSGVTQTPKHLITATGQRVTLRCSPRSGDLSVYWYQQSLDQGLQFLIQYYNGEERAKGNILERFSAQQFPDLHSELNLSSLELGDSALYFCASSVGGVGEKLFFGSGTQLSVL.

The chain has TRBV5-4 and TRBJ1-1, with TRBD1 matching over 7 bases. The CDR3 has 14 amino acids. After removal of 4 bases from V and 2 bases from J, the junction contained 5 bases not matched to a gene. The germline V gene has CDR1 SGHNT and CDR2 YYREEE (reference sequence). In nucleotides, the CDR3 is TGTGCCAGCAGCCAGACAGGGTCTAACACTGAAGCTTTCTTT. It encodes CASSQTGSNTEAFF.